This is a list of T cell receptor beta chains from one sample in a study of T-cell memory formation after mild COVID-19. One entry per CDR3 protein results from TCRdb running MiXCR on the 5' RACE reads. The sample includes roughly 120,000 distinct CDR3 sequences, 15% to 20% seen only once; the top ten take approximately 14%. Sequenced material: PBMCs or a T cell subset sorted from them (not recorded which). The receptor set was obtained from an adult woman who had mild COVID-19 (a few samples of this study predate the infection). Cell type and time point are not known. The CDR3 runs from the conserved cysteine through the conserved F or W. A D gene is named only where the DNA matches it firmly. Not all rows give a size; the values are once, few, many and, for expanded clones, a class.

.,TRBV7-6,TRBJ2-7,.,CASSLGDLYEQYF,TGTGCCAGCTCCTTGGGTGACCTCTACGAGCAGTACTTC
TRBD2,TRBV5-1,TRBJ2-3,few,CASSLVGLAATDTQYF,TGCGCCAGCAGCTTGGTAGGGCTAGCGGCCACAGATACGCAGTATTTT
.,TRBV6-5,TRBJ1-2,.,CASSTLATANYGYTF,TGTGCCAGCAGTACCCTCGCAACCGCTAACTATGGCTACACCTTC
TRBD2,TRBV4-1,TRBJ2-2,few,CASSHTSGGASGELFF,TGCGCCAGCAGCCATACTAGCGGGGGGGCCTCCGGGGAGCTGTTTTTT
.,TRBV29-1,TRBJ2-5,few,CSVVEHQETQYF,TGCAGCGTTGTCGAACACCAAGAGACCCAGTACTTC
.,TRBV7-2,TRBJ2-2,few,CASSLVGSAIGPGELFF,TGTGCCAGCAGCTTAGTCGGGAGTGCTATTGGTCCCGGGGAGCTGTTTTTT
.,TRBV5-1,TRBJ2-3,.,CASSLDTRDTQYF,TGCGCCAGCAGCTTGGATACTAGAGATACGCAGTATTTT
.,TRBV14,TRBJ1-5,.,CASSRVGHPNQPQHF,TGTGCCAGCAGCCGGGTGGGACACCCTAATCAGCCCCAGCATTTT
.,TRBV3-1,TRBJ2-3,.,CASSQGALDYTQYF,TGTGCCAGCAGCCAAGGGGCGCTAGACTATACGCAGTATTTT
.,TRBV12-3/TRBV12-4,TRBJ2-5,.,CASSLSGGWETQYF,TGTGCCAGCAGTTTATCCGGGGGTTGGGAGACCCAGTACTTC
.,TRBV19,TRBJ1-6,.,CASSAPWQGYNSPLHF,TGTGCCAGTAGTGCCCCCTGGCAGGGGTATAATTCACCCCTCCACTTT
TRBD2,TRBV6-6,TRBJ2-3,few,CASSYFTSGKGDTQYF,TGTGCCAGCAGTTACTTCACTAGCGGGAAGGGAGATACGCAGTATTTT
.,TRBV12-3/TRBV12-4,TRBJ2-1,.,CASRARLGTYNEQFF,TGTGCCAGCAGGGCGAGGCTAGGGACTTACAATGAGCAGTTCTTC
.,TRBV5-5,TRBJ2-5,few,CASSLQGSRETQYF,TGTGCCAGCAGCTTGCAGGGATCGCGGGAGACCCAGTACTTC
.,TRBV6-1,TRBJ1-5,.,CASSETSNQPQHF,TGTGCCAGCAGTGAAACGAGCAATCAGCCCCAGCATTTT
.,TRBV20-1,TRBJ1-5,.,CSARSDRQPQHF,TGCAGTGCTAGATCGGACAGACAGCCCCAGCATTTT
TRBD1,TRBV6-5,TRBJ1-5,.,CASSPVTGEQPQHF,TGTGCCAGCAGCCCCGTGACAGGGGAACAGCCCCAGCATTTT
.,TRBV7-3,TRBJ2-1,few,CASSFLTTSLSVSEQFF,TGTGCCAGCAGCTTCCTGACGACATCCCTTTCGGTCAGTGAGCAGTTCTTC
TRBD2,TRBV12-3/TRBV12-4,TRBJ2-3,.,CASSLIREDYSDTQYF,TGTGCCAGCAGTTTAATCCGGGAGGACTATTCAGATACGCAGTATTTT
TRBD2,TRBV24-1,TRBJ2-1,.,CATSDEAGVTYNEQFF,TGTGCCACCAGTGATGAGGCGGGAGTTACGTACAATGAGCAGTTCTTC